This is a list of T cell receptor beta chains from one sample in a study of Ad26.COV2.S vaccination and SARS-CoV-2 variants. Some clones are missing from TCRdb's copy, which holds only in-frame ones; the method was immunoSEQ multiplex PCR. Here the sample spans 450,000 to 550,000 clones, about 89% being singletons. The sequences come from peripheral blood, collected in a trial of Ad26.COV2.S vaccine versus placebo. These receptor sequences come from a person between 18 and 60 years old who received the Ad26.COV2.S COVID-19 vaccine or a placebo. Each CDR3 is given with its conserved first and last residue. The D gene is left open where the match is weak. Expanded clones get a size class; other rows say once, few or many, or leave the size out.

d_gene: -
abundance: -
j_gene: TRBJ1-5
v_gene: TRBV6-1
CDR3aa: CASIWGGDSNQPQHF
CDR3nt: TGTGCCAGCATCTGGGGCGGGGATAGCAATCAGCCCCAGCATTTT

d_gene: TRBD1
abundance: few
j_gene: TRBJ2-7
v_gene: TRBV6-5
CDR3aa: CVVVGQNNYEQYF
CDR3nt: TGTGTAGTCGTGGGACAGAACAATTACGAGCAGTACTTC

d_gene: -
abundance: -
j_gene: TRBJ1-5
v_gene: TRBV5-8
CDR3aa: CASSPLADRPRYYSNQPQHF
CDR3nt: TGTGCCAGCAGCCCCCTCGCCGACAGGCCCCGTTACTATAGCAATCAGCCCCAGCATTTT

d_gene: -
abundance: once
j_gene: TRBJ1-2
v_gene: TRBV27
CDR3aa: CASKGSSTGYTF
CDR3nt: TGTGCCAGCAAGGGGTCCTCAACTGGCTACACCTTC

d_gene: -
abundance: -
j_gene: TRBJ2-7
v_gene: TRBV7-7
CDR3aa: CASSLSFGGPEGEQYF
CDR3nt: TGTGCTAGCAGCTTAAGCTTCGGGGGCCCCGAGGGGGAGCAGTACTTC

d_gene: -
abundance: once
j_gene: TRBJ1-6
v_gene: TRBV9
CDR3aa: CASSTSPGAAGSPLHF
CDR3nt: TGTGCCAGCAGCACTAGCCCAGGGGCAGCTGGTTCACCCCTCCACTTT

d_gene: -
abundance: -
j_gene: TRBJ1-1
v_gene: TRBV25-1
CDR3aa: CASSALMNTEAFF
CDR3nt: TGTGCCAGCAGTGCGCTAATGAACACTGAAGCTTTCTTT

d_gene: -
abundance: -
j_gene: TRBJ1-3
v_gene: TRBV2
CDR3aa: CASRETSSGNTIYF
CDR3nt: TGTGCCAGCAGGGAGACCAGCTCTGGAAACACCATATATTTT

d_gene: TRBD2
abundance: few
j_gene: TRBJ2-3
v_gene: TRBV9
CDR3aa: CASSKRGLAGVSGTDTQYF
CDR3nt: TGTGCCAGCAGCAAACGGGGACTAGCGGGGGTGAGTGGAACAGATACGCAGTATTTT

d_gene: -
abundance: -
j_gene: TRBJ1-2
v_gene: TRBV10-3
CDR3aa: CAISAGFYGYTF
CDR3nt: TGTGCCATCAGTGCAGGGTTTTATGGCTACACCTTC

d_gene: -
abundance: once
j_gene: TRBJ2-2
v_gene: TRBV19
CDR3aa: CASTWTGELFF
CDR3nt: TGTGCCAGTACGTGGACCGGGGAGCTGTTTTTT

d_gene: TRBD1
abundance: -
j_gene: TRBJ1-2
v_gene: TRBV2
CDR3aa: CASSVDRNYGYTF
CDR3nt: TGTGCCAGCAGTGTGGACAGGAACTATGGCTACACCTTC

d_gene: -
abundance: -
j_gene: TRBJ1-5
v_gene: TRBV12-3/TRBV12-4
CDR3aa: CASSLKDNQPQHF
CDR3nt: TGTGCCAGCAGTTTAAAGGACAATCAGCCCCAGCATTTT

d_gene: -
abundance: -
j_gene: TRBJ1-4
v_gene: TRBV28
CDR3aa: CASSGFREGNEKLFF
CDR3nt: TGTGCCAGCTCGGGATTCAGGGAGGGCAATGAAAAACTGTTTTTT

d_gene: TRBD1
abundance: -
j_gene: TRBJ1-4
v_gene: TRBV11-2
CDR3aa: CASSNPRTGFGEKLFF
CDR3nt: TGTGCCAGCAGCAATCCACGGACAGGTTTTGGTGAAAAACTGTTTTTT

d_gene: -
abundance: -
j_gene: TRBJ2-2
v_gene: TRBV7-3
CDR3aa: CASSLTHWTMLGGGELFF
CDR3nt: TGTGCCAGCAGCTTAACCCACTGGACTATGTTGGGAGGCGGGGAGCTGTTTTTT

d_gene: -
abundance: once
j_gene: TRBJ1-1
v_gene: TRBV7-2
CDR3aa: CASSPVALWGAFF
CDR3nt: TGTGCCAGCAGCCCCGTCGCCCTTTGGGGAGCTTTCTTT

d_gene: -
abundance: -
j_gene: TRBJ2-5
v_gene: TRBV29-1
CDR3aa: CSVVRGAGETQYF
CDR3nt: TGCAGCGTTGTCCGGGGGGCGGGAGAGACCCAGTACTTC

d_gene: -
abundance: -
j_gene: TRBJ1-1
v_gene: TRBV5-1
CDR3aa: CASSLVYFVTEEAFF
CDR3nt: TGCGCCAGCAGCTTGGTTTATTTCGTGACGGAAGAAGCTTTCTTT

d_gene: TRBD1
abundance: -
j_gene: TRBJ1-2
v_gene: TRBV27
CDR3aa: CASSQDRGLKGYGYTF
CDR3nt: TGTGCCAGCAGCCAGGACAGGGGGCTGAAGGGCTATGGCTACACCTTC

d_gene: -
abundance: -
j_gene: TRBJ2-5
v_gene: TRBV27
CDR3aa: CASSHQSRGRETQYF
CDR3nt: TGTGCCAGCAGCCACCAAAGCCGGGGCAGGGAGACCCAGTACTTC

d_gene: -
abundance: -
j_gene: TRBJ2-1
v_gene: TRBV27
CDR3aa: CASSFGENGYNEQFF
CDR3nt: TGTGCCAGCAGTTTCGGGGAGAATGGTTACAATGAGCAGTTCTTC

d_gene: -
abundance: -
j_gene: TRBJ2-7
v_gene: TRBV3-1/TRBV3-2
CDR3aa: CASSQDGRYEQYF
CDR3nt: TGTGCCAGCAGCCAAGATGGGCGGTACGAGCAGTACTTC